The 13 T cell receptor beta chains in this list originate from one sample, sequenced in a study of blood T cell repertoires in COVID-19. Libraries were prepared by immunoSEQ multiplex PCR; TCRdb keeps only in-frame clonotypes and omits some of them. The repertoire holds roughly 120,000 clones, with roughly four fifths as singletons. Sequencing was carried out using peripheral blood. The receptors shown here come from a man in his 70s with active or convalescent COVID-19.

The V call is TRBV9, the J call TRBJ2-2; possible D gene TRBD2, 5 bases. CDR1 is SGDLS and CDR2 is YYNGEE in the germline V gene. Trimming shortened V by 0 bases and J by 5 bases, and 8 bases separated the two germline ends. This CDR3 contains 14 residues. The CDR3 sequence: CASSVGGGTGELFF. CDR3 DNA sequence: TGTGCCAGCAGCGTAGGAGGCGGGACCGGGGAGCTGTTTTTT.

CDR3 sequence reads: CAWGTGQWEKLFF. In DNA, the CDR3 is TGTGCCTGGGGGACAGGGCAATGGGAAAAACTGTTTTTT. V and J are TRBV30 and TRBJ1-4, with 9 bases aligning to TRBD1. CDR1 is GTSNPN and CDR2 is SVGIG in the germline V gene (reference sequence). The CDR3 spans 13 residues. After removal of 5 bases from V and 8 bases from J, the junction contained 6 bases not matched to a gene.

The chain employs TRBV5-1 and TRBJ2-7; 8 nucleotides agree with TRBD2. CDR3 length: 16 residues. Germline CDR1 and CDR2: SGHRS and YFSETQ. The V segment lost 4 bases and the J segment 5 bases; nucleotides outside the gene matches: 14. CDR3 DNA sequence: TGCGCCAGCAGCCGGGAGGGAACTAGCAGGACTGACGAGCAGTACTTC. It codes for CASSREGTSRTDEQYF.

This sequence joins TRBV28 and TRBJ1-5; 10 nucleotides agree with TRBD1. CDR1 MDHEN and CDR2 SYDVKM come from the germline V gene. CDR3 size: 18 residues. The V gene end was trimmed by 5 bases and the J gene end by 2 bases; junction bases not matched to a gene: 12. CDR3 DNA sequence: TGTGCCAGCAGTCTAAACCGGGACAGGGGATTCGGCAATCAGCCCCAGCATTTT. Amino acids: CASSLNRDRGFGNQPQHF.

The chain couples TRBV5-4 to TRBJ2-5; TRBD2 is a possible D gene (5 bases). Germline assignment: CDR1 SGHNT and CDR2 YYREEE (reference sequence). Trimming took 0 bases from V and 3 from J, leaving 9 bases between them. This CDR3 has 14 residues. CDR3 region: CASSLGPEEETQYF. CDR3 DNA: TGTGCCAGCAGCTTGGGGCCGGAGGAAGAGACCCAGTACTTC.

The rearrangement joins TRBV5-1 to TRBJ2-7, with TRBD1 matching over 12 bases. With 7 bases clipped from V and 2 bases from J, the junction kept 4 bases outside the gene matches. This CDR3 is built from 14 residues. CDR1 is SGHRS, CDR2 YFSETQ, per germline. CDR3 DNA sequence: TGCGCCAGCTCGGGACAGGGGGCCACCTACGAGCAGTACTTC. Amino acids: CASSGQGATYEQYF.

The CDR3 bases are TGTGCCAGCAGCTTGTACTCACTGGGGGGAAGCACAGATACGCAGTATTTT. Amino acid sequence: CASSLYSLGGSTDTQYF. V gene TRBV5-5 combines with J gene TRBJ2-3, with D possibly TRBD2 on 6 matching bases. The V end was cut by 1 base, the J end by 0 bases, with 15 bases between. This CDR3 region has 17 residues. Germline V lookup: CDR1 SGHKS, CDR2 YYEKEE (reference sequence).

CDR3 protein: CASSMTGEIGELFF. The CDR3 DNA follows: TGTGCCAGCAGTATGACAGGGGAGATCGGGGAGCTGTTTTTT. The J gene is TRBJ2-2, the V gene TRBV25-1; 8 bases fit TRBD1. Trimming took 5 bases from V and 7 from J; bases not matched to a gene: 6. CDR1 is MGHDK and CDR2 is SYGVNS in the germline V gene. This CDR3 has 14 residues.

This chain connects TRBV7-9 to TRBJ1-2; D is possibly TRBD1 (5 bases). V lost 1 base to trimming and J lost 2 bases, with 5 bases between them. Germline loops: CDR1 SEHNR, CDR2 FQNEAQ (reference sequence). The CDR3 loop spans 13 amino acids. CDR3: CASSLEGNYGYTF. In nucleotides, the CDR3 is TGTGCCAGCAGCTTAGAGGGGAACTATGGCTACACCTTC.

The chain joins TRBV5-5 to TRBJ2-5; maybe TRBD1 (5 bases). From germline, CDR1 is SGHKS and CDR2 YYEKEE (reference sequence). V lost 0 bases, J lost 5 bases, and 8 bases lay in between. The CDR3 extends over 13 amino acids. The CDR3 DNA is TGTGCCAGCAGCTTGGACAGGCGGGAGACCCAGTACTTC. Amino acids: CASSLDRRETQYF.

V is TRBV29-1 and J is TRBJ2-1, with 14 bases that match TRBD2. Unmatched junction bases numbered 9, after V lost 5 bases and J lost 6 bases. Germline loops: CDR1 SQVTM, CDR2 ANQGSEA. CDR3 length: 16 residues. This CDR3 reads CSVIYPGTSGSNEQFF. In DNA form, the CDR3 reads TGCAGCGTTATCTACCCCGGGACTAGCGGGAGCAATGAGCAGTTCTTC.

CDR3 bases: TGCGCCAGCAGCAAATGGGGCCCCGGGACAGGGACGAACACTGAAGCTTTCTTT. Translated, it gives CASSKWGPGTGTNTEAFF. The V and J genes are TRBV5-1 and TRBJ1-1, with 9 nucleotides matching TRBD1. Germline trimming cut 4 bases from V and 1 base from J; bases unmatched to any gene: 14. CDR1 is SGHRS and CDR2 is YFSETQ in the germline V gene. This CDR3 has 18 residues.

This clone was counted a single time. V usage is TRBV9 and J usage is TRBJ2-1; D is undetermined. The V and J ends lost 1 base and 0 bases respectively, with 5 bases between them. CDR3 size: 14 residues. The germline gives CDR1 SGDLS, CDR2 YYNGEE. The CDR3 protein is CASSVSLSYNEQFF. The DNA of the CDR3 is TGTGCCAGCAGCGTAAGCCTCTCCTACAATGAGCAGTTCTTC.